This T cell receptor beta chain came from a study of OX40 agonist ivuxolimab in advanced cancers. As for the study in general: The patients got ivuxolimab, which is an agonistic anti-OX40 (CD134) antibody.

TCRdb's copy holds only in-frame clones and misses some; the assay was immunoSEQ multiplex PCR. This sample has tens of thousands of clones, with around 85% found just once. CDR1 and CDR2 from the germline V gene are MDHEN and SYDVKM. This CDR3 region has 15 residues. V lost 1 base, J lost 5 bases, and 5 bases stayed unmatched. This TCR came from an adult with an advanced solid tumor such as melanoma, head and neck, liver or kidney cancer. Sequences were derived from CD4+ or CD8+ T cells sorted from blood, sampled in a trial of the OX40 agonist ivuxolimab. V gene TRBV28 combines with J gene TRBJ2-1, with 7 bases that match TRBD1. CDR3 loop: CASSLSSDRNNEQFF. The CDR3 DNA reads TGTGCCAGCAGTTTATCATCGGACAGGAACAATGAGCAGTTCTTC.